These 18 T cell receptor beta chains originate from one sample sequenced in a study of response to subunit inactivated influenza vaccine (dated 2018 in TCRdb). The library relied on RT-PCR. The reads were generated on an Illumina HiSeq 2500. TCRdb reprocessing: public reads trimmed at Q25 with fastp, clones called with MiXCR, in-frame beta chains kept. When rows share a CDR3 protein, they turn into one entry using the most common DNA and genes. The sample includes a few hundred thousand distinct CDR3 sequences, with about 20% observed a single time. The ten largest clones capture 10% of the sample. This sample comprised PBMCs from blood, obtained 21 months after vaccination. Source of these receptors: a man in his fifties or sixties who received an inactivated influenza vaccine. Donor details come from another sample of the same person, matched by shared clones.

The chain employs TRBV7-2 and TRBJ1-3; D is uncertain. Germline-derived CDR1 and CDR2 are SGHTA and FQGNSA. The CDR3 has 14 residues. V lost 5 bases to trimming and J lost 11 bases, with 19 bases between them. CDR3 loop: CASSPHGRSHPIYF. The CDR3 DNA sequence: TGTGCCAGCAGCCCCCACGGGAGGTCGCACCCCATATATTTT.

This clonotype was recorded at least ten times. The chain's CDR3 is CASSFLVIEGYTF. The CDR3 nucleotides are TGTGCCAGCAGTTTCTTGGTGATAGAGGGCTACACCTTC. The chain links TRBV12-3 or TRBV12-4 to TRBJ1-2; D not resolved. With 3 bases removed from V and 8 bases from J, the gap between germline ends came to 13 bases. The CDR3 extends over 13 amino acids.

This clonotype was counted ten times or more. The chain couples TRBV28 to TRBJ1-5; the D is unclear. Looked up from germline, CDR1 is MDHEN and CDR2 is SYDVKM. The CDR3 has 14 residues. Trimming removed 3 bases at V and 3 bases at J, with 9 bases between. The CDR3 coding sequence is TGTGCCAGCAGTTTCTCAGCGCACAATCAGCCCCAGCATTTT. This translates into CASSFSAHNQPQHF.

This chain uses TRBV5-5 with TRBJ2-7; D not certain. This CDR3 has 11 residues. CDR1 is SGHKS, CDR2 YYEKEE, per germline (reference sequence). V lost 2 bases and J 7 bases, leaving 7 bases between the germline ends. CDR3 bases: TGTGCCAGCAGCTTAGGCCCGGAGCAGTACTTC. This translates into CASSLGPEQYF.

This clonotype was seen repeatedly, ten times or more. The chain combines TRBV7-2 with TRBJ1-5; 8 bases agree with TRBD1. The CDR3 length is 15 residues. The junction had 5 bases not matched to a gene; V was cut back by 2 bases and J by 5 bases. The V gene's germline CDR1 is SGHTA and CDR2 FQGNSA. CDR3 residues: CASSLWGQVDQPQHF. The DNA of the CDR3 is TGTGCCAGCAGCTTATGGGGACAGGTGGATCAGCCCCAGCATTTT. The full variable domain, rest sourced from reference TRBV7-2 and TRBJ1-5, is GAGVSQSPSNKVTEKGKDVELRCDPISGHTALYWYRQSLGQGLEFLIYFQGNSAPDKSGLPSDRFSAERTGGSVSTLTIQRTQQEDSAVYLCASSLWGQVDQPQHFGDGTRLSIL.

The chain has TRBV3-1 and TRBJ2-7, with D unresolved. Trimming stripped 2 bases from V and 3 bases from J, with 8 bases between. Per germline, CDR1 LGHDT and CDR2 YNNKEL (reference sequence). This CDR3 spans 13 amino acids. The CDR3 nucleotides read TGTGCCAGCAGCCAATCGGGCCTCTACGAGCAGTACTTC. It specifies CASSQSGLYEQYF.

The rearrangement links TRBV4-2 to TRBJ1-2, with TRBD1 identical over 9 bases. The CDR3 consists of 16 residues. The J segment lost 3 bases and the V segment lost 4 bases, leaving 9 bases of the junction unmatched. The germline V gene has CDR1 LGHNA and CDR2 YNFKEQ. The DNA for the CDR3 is TGTGCCAGCAGCCCCGCGGGACAGGGAGGGGACTATGGCTACACCTTC. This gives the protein CASSPAGQGGDYGYTF.

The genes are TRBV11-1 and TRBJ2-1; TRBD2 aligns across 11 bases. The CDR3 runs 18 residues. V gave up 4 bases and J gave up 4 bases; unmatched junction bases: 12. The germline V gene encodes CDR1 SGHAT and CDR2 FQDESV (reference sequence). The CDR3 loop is CASSSALGGTSGYNEQFF. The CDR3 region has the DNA TGTGCCAGCAGCTCCGCCCTCGGGGGGACTAGCGGTTACAATGAGCAGTTCTTC.

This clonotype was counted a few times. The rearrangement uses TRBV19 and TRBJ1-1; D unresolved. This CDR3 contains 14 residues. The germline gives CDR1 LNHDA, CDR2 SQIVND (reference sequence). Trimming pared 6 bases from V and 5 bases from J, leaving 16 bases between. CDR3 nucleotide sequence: TGTGCCAGTAGCACCTCCTCGGGAACGACTGAAGCTTTCTTT. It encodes CASSTSSGTTEAFF.

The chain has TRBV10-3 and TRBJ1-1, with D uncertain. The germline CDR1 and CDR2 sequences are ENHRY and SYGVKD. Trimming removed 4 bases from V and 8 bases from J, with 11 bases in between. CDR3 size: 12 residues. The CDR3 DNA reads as TGTGCCATCAGTGTTAACGGCCTAGAAGCTTTCTTT. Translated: CAISVNGLEAFF.

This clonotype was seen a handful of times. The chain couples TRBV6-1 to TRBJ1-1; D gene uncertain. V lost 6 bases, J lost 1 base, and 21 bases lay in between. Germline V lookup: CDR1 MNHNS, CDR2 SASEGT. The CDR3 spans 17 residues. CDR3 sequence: CASSPSPDGSSNTEAFF. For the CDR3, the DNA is TGTGCCAGCAGCCCCTCCCCTGACGGATCATCGAACACTGAAGCTTTCTTT.

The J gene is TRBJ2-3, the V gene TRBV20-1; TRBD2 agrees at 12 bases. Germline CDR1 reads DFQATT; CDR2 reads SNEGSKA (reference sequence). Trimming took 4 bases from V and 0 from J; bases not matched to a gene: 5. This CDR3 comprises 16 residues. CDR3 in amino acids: CSATGTSGLSTDTQYF. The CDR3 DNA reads TGCAGTGCTACCGGGACTAGCGGGCTGAGCACAGATACGCAGTATTTT.

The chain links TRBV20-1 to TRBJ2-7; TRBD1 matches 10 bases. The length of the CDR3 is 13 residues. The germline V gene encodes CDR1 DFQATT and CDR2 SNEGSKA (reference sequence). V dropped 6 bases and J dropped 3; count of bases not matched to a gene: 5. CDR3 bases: TGCAGTGCGCACGGGACAGGGGTCTACGAGCAGTACTTC. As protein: CSAHGTGVYEQYF.

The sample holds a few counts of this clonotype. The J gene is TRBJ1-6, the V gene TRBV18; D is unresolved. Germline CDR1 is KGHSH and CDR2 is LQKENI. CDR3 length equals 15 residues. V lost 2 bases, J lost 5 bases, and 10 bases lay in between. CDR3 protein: CASSPSTGDNSPLHF. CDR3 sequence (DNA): TGTGCCAGCTCACCATCGACGGGAGATAATTCACCCCTCCACTTT.

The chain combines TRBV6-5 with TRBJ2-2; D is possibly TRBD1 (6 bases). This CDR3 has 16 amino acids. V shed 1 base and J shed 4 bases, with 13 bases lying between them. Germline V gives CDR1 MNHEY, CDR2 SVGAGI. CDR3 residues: CASSYFGGAGTGELFF. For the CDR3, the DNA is TGTGCCAGCAGTTACTTTGGGGGCGCAGGCACCGGGGAGCTGTTTTTT.

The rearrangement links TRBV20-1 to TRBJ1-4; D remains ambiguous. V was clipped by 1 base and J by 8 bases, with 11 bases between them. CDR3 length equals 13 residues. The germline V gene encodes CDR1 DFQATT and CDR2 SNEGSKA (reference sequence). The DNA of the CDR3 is TGCAGTGCTAGAGTAGGGTATGGGGAAAAACTGTTTTTT. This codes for CSARVGYGEKLFF.

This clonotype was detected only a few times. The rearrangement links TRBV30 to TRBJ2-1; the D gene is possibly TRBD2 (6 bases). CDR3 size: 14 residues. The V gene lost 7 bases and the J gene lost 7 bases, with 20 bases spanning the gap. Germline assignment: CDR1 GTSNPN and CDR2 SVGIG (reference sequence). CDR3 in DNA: TGTGCCTTCTCCTTAGAAGCGGGCTTAAATGAGCAGTTCTTC. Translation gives CAFSLEAGLNEQFF.

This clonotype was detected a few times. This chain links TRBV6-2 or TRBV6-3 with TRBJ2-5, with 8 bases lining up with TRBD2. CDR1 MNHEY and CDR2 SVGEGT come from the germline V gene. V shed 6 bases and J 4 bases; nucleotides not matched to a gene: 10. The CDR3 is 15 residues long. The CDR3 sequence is CASRTPPGLGETQYF. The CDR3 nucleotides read TGTGCCAGCAGAACCCCGCCGGGACTAGGAGAGACCCAGTACTTC.